This TCR beta chain came from a study of T-cell memory formation after mild COVID-19. The CDR3 sequence is 14 residues long. Germline CDR1 SGHVS, CDR2 FNYEAQ. Trimming pared 2 bases from V and 5 bases from J, leaving 12 bases between. Only a few counts were recorded for this clonotype. Its matching antigen is unknown. It was 5'RACE with constant-segment primers that produced the TCR alpha and TCR beta cDNA libraries, which carried sample barcodes and UMIs. MiXCR was run by TCRdb on the 5' RACE reads, yielding one entry per CDR3 protein. This sample yields approximately 150,000 distinct CDR3 sequences, of which approximately 6% are seen a single time; about 2.1% belongs to the top ten. Findings and limits, study-wide: Whether day 37 second-wave clones are SARS-CoV-2-specific was not confirmed. Later expanders leaned toward CD4+, whereas clones contracting from day 15 to 85 were balanced CD4/CD8.

The material sequenced was PBMCs or a T cell subset sorted from them (not recorded which). The chain couples TRBV7-6 to TRBJ1-1; no reliable D call. This sequence originates from an adult woman who had mild COVID-19 (a few samples of this study predate the infection). Cell type and time point are not known. Here the CDR3 reads CASSLTAKGTEAFF. CDR3 nucleotides: TGTGCCAGCAGCTTAACAGCGAAGGGTACTGAAGCTTTCTTT.